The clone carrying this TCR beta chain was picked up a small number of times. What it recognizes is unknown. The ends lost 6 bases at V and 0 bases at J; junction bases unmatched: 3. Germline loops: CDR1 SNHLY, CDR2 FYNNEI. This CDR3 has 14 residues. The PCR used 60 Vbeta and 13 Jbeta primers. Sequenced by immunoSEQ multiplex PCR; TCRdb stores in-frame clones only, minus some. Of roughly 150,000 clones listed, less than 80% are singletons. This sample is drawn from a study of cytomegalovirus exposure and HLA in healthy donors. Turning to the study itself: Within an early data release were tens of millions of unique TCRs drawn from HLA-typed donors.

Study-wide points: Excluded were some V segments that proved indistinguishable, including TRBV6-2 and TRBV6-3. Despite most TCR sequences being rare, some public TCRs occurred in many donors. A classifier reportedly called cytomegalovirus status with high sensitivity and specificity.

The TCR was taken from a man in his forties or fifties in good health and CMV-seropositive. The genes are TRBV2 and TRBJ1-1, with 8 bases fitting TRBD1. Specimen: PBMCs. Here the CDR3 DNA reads TGTGCCAGCAGGACAGGGGCTTTGAACACTGAAGCTTTCTTT. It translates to CASRTGALNTEAFF.